This is a list of T cell receptor beta chains from one sample in a study of chemoradiotherapy in HPV16-positive cancers. Assay: immunoSEQ multiplex PCR; the TCRdb copy retains only in-frame clones and omits some. The sample consists of 19,000 or so clones, 90% of them appearing once. The sequences come from blood, collected from a patient who underwent chemoradiotherapy. The receptors were gathered from a human donor with HPV-associated anogenital cancer. Each CDR3 is given with its conserved first and last residue. D genes are given only for firm matches. Expanded clones are given a class, and other clones once, few, many or no size at all.

>13|TRBV5-1|NA|TRBJ2-1|NA
TGCGCCAGCAGCTTGGAGGTACAGAATGAGCAGTTCTTC
CASSLEVQNEQFF
>13|TRBV5-5|NA|TRBJ1-1|NA
TGTGCCAGCAACCCCTGGGACACCTATGAAGCTTTCTTT
CASNPWDTYEAFF
>15|TRBV7-2|NA|TRBJ2-1|once
TGTGCCAGCAGCTTAGTTCGGGGCGTCGGGAATGAGCAGTTCTTC
CASSLVRGVGNEQFF
>11|TRBV27|NA|TRBJ2-4|NA
TGTGCCAGCAGTTCCGGGGACATTCAGTACTTC
CASSSGDIQYF
>13|TRBV18|NA|TRBJ1-2|NA
TGTGCCAGCTCACCTTCCGACACTCGGGGCTACACCTTC
CASSPSDTRGYTF
>15|TRBV29-1|NA|TRBJ1-1|NA
TGCAGCGTTGAAGATTGGGAGGGGCCTACCTTGAGAGCTTTCTTT
CSVEDWEGPTLRAFF
>13|TRBV30|NA|TRBJ1-5|NA
TGTGCCTGGAGTGTAGCCGGTAATCAGCCCCAGCATTTT
CAWSVAGNQPQHF
>14|TRBV9|NA|TRBJ1-5|NA
TGTGCCAGCAGCGGTGGGGCAGCCAGTCAGCCCCAGCATTTT
CASSGGAASQPQHF
>11|TRBV27|NA|TRBJ2-7|NA
TGTGCCAGCGGGGGATTCAACGAGCAGTACTTC
CASGGFNEQYF
>13|TRBV6-5|NA|TRBJ1-1|NA
TGTGCCAGCAGTTACGGGACGAACACTGAAGCTTTCTTT
CASSYGTNTEAFF
>15|TRBV27|NA|TRBJ1-1|NA
TGTGCCAGCAGTCTACGGAGGGGGGTGAACACTGAAGCTTTCTTT
CASSLRRGVNTEAFF
>15|TRBV5-5|TRBD1|TRBJ1-6|NA
TGTGCCAGCAGCCTTACAGGGGTTTCGAGTTCACCCCTCCACTTT
CASSLTGVSSSPLHF
>14|TRBV5-1|NA|TRBJ2-3|once
TGCGCCAGCAGCTTGGATGCGGGAACAGATACGCAGTATTTT
CASSLDAGTDTQYF
>15|TRBV4-2|NA|TRBJ2-6|NA
TGTGCCAGCAGCCTCGGGAGTTCCGGGGCCAACGTCCTGACTTTC
CASSLGSSGANVLTF
>11|TRBV10-1|NA|TRBJ1-1|NA
TGCGCCAGCAGTGATGGGAATAAAGCTTTCTTT
CASSDGNKAFF
>13|TRBV19|NA|TRBJ2-5|NA
TGTGCCAGTAGTAATACAGGGTCAGAGACCCAGTACTTC
CASSNTGSETQYF
>18|TRBV4-2|NA|TRBJ2-3|NA
TGTGCCAGCAGCCAAGAATCGGAACGGGGCCGGCTGCTGAGAACGCAGTATTTT
CASSQESERGRLLRTQYF
>13|TRBV5-1|NA|TRBJ1-1|NA
TGCGCCAGCAGCTTGACAAGCAACACTGAAGCTTTCTTT
CASSLTSNTEAFF
>12|TRBV30|NA|TRBJ2-7|once
TGTGCCTGGAGTGTAGGGGGCTACGAGCAGTACTTC
CAWSVGGYEQYF
>13|TRBV18|NA|TRBJ2-5|large
TGTGCCAGCTCACCCTTAAGCGGGGAGACCCAGTACTTC
CASSPLSGETQYF
>15|TRBV28|TRBD1|TRBJ1-5|NA
TGTGCCAGCAGTTTGGGACAGGGGGGCAATCAGCCCCAGCATTTT
CASSLGQGGNQPQHF
>14|TRBV7-9|TRBD1|TRBJ1-3|NA
TGTGCCAGCAGCTCCCGGGACAGGGGAAACACCATATATTTT
CASSSRDRGNTIYF
>13|TRBV5-1|NA|TRBJ1-2|NA
TGCGCCAGCAGCCCTTACTTAGGCTATGGCTACACCTTC
CASSPYLGYGYTF
>15|TRBV5-1|NA|TRBJ1-6|NA
TGCGCCAGCAGCTTACAGGGAGGAATGGATTCACCCCTCCACTTT
CASSLQGGMDSPLHF
>17|TRBV4-1|NA|TRBJ1-1|few
TGCGCCAGCAGACTTACAATAACGGGGGAGAGGAACACTGAAGCTTTCTTT
CASRLTITGERNTEAFF
>13|TRBV10-3|NA|TRBJ1-3|NA
TGTGCCATCAGTGAGTTCTCTGGAAACACCATATATTTT
CAISEFSGNTIYF
>16|TRBV7-6|NA|TRBJ2-1|NA
TGTGCCAGCAGCGCGGGATACAGGACCTCCTACAATGAGCAGTTCTTC
CASSAGYRTSYNEQFF
>14|TRBV5-4|TRBD1|TRBJ2-7|NA
TGTGCCAGCAGCTCCGGGACAGGGGGGTATGAGCAGTACTTC
CASSSGTGGYEQYF
>15|TRBV15|NA|TRBJ2-4|NA
TGTGCCACCAGCAGAGGACGGGGGGCCAAAAACATTCAGTACTTC
CATSRGRGAKNIQYF